The rows below give T cell receptor beta chains drawn from one sample of a study of early stage breast cancer tumors. Method: immunoSEQ multiplex PCR; TCRdb's copy keeps in-frame clones and lacks some. In the table there are tens of thousands of clones, 65% to 80% of which are singletons. The sequenced sample consisted of blood. These TCRs come from a person in their 60s with breast cancer. Each CDR3 is given with its conserved first and last residue. D genes are given only for firm matches. Not every row has a clone size; where given, it reads once, few, many or a size class.

J gene: TRBJ2-1; clone size: -; V gene: TRBV4-1; D gene: -; CDR3 DNA: TGCGCCAGCAGCGAGGAGGGCGGAAGCTCCTACAATGAGCAGTTCTTC; CDR3 protein: CASSEEGGSSYNEQFF
J gene: TRBJ2-7; clone size: -; V gene: TRBV6-1; D gene: -; CDR3 DNA: TGTGCCAGCAGCACCAGTTTCACCTACGAGCAGTACTTC; CDR3 protein: CASSTSFTYEQYF
J gene: TRBJ2-7; clone size: -; V gene: TRBV28; D gene: -; CDR3 DNA: TGTGCCAGCAGTCCAAACCGGGTCCCCTCCTACGAGCAGTACTTC; CDR3 protein: CASSPNRVPSYEQYF
J gene: TRBJ2-1; clone size: once; V gene: TRBV7-9; D gene: -; CDR3 DNA: TGTGCCAGCAGCCCAGGGGGGGGCGAGTACAATGAGCAGTTCTTC; CDR3 protein: CASSPGGGEYNEQFF
J gene: TRBJ1-3; clone size: -; V gene: TRBV9; D gene: TRBD1; CDR3 DNA: TGTGCCAGCAGCGTAGGGGACAGGGTGAGAAACACCATATATTTT; CDR3 protein: CASSVGDRVRNTIYF
J gene: TRBJ1-1; clone size: -; V gene: TRBV28; D gene: -; CDR3 DNA: TGTGCCAGCAGTCTTACAGCGTATGAAGCTTTCTTT; CDR3 protein: CASSLTAYEAFF
J gene: TRBJ2-7; clone size: -; V gene: TRBV7-3; D gene: -; CDR3 DNA: TGTGCCAGCAGCTTAATTGGCACGGTCCGGGAAGAGCAGTACTTC; CDR3 protein: CASSLIGTVREEQYF
J gene: TRBJ2-2; clone size: -; V gene: TRBV27; D gene: -; CDR3 DNA: TGTGCCAGCAGCACAAGCCAATTTTTGAGCCCCTCAATCACCGGGGAGCTGTTTTTT; CDR3 protein: CASSTSQFLSPSITGELFF
J gene: TRBJ2-2; clone size: once; V gene: TRBV7-2; D gene: -; CDR3 DNA: TGTGCCAGCAGCCCTGGGGGGAGCACCGGGGAGCTGTTTTTT; CDR3 protein: CASSPGGSTGELFF
J gene: TRBJ2-7; clone size: once; V gene: TRBV7-8; D gene: TRBD2; CDR3 DNA: TGTGCCAGCAGCATAAGCGGGGGGGCGGGCGAGCAGTACTTC; CDR3 protein: CASSISGGAGEQYF
J gene: TRBJ1-1; clone size: -; V gene: TRBV7-3; D gene: -; CDR3 DNA: TGTGCCAGCAGCTTGGTGACTAGTGAAGCTTTCTTT; CDR3 protein: CASSLVTSEAFF
J gene: TRBJ2-5; clone size: -; V gene: TRBV7-8; D gene: -; CDR3 DNA: TGTGCCAGCAGCTTAGGAAGGATGGATGTCGGAGAGACCCAGTACTTC; CDR3 protein: CASSLGRMDVGETQYF
J gene: TRBJ2-2; clone size: -; V gene: TRBV2; D gene: -; CDR3 DNA: TGTGCCAGCAGTGACGGGGGAGCAAACACCGGGGAGCTGTTTTTT; CDR3 protein: CASSDGGANTGELFF
J gene: TRBJ2-3; clone size: -; V gene: TRBV11-2; D gene: -; CDR3 DNA: TGTGCCAGCAGCTTGCGACCGGAAACTAGCACAGATACGCAGTATTTT; CDR3 protein: CASSLRPETSTDTQYF
J gene: TRBJ2-4; clone size: -; V gene: TRBV5-6; D gene: -; CDR3 DNA: TGTGCCAGCAGCTTACAGGTGGGGGTAGCCAAAAACATTCAGTACTTC; CDR3 protein: CASSLQVGVAKNIQYF